Listed below are T cell receptor beta chains from one sample, sequenced in a study of T cells in Graves' hyperthyroidism and ophthalmopathy. TCRdb re-analysed the multiplex PCR reads in MiXCR, keeping a single row per CDR3 protein. The table lists about 360,000 distinct CDR3 sequences, roughly an eighth of them singletons, with around 9.2% in the top ten. Sequenced: blood. Receptors originate from a young woman with Graves' hyperthyroidism. CDR3s include the opening cysteine and the closing phenylalanine or tryptophan. The D gene is left open where the match is weak. Size tells how often a clone was seen (once, few, many) or the class of an expanded clone, and some rows leave it out.

V gene	D gene	J gene	clone size	CDR3 protein	CDR3 DNA
TRBV5-1	.	TRBJ1-6	.	CASSMDSHNNSPLHF	TGCGCCAGCAGCATGGACAGTCACAATAATTCACCCCTCCACTTT
TRBV28	TRBD1	TRBJ2-1	many	CASSRDRLSEQFF	TGTGCCAGCAGTCGGGACAGGCTTTCTGAGCAGTTCTTC
TRBV20-1	.	TRBJ2-3	many	CSRRGWGTDTQYF	TGCAGTCGCAGGGGATGGGGCACAGATACGCAGTATTTT
TRBV2	.	TRBJ1-6	many	CASSSLDGDNSPLHF	TGTGCCAGCAGTTCCCTGGACGGTGATAATTCACCCCTCCACTTT
TRBV7-9	TRBD2	TRBJ2-1	.	CASSPGTSGANEQFF	TGTGCCAGCAGCCCGGGGACTAGCGGGGCGAATGAGCAGTTCTTC
TRBV27	.	TRBJ2-5	many	CAVSPVGREETQYF	TGTGCCGTTAGCCCAGTCGGTAGAGAAGAGACCCAGTACTTC
TRBV7-9	.	TRBJ1-2	many	CASSKSLRQLIYGYTF	TGTGCCAGCAGCAAATCTCTTCGACAGCTGATCTATGGCTACACCTTC
TRBV30	TRBD2	TRBJ2-7	.	CAWSVGLAVSYEQYF	TGTGCCTGGAGTGTTGGGCTAGCGGTCTCCTACGAGCAGTACTTC
TRBV20-1	.	TRBJ2-1	.	CSASGGIQQFF	TGCAGTGCTAGTGGGGGGATCCAGCAGTTCTTC
TRBV28	.	TRBJ2-1	many	CASTRGRIGSYNEQFF	TGTGCCAGCACTAGGGGGAGGATAGGCTCCTACAATGAGCAGTTCTTC
TRBV18	TRBD1	TRBJ2-4	many	CASSMTGVKAKNIQYF	TGTGCCAGCTCAATGACAGGGGTCAAAGCCAAAAACATTCAGTACTTC
TRBV7-9	.	TRBJ2-1	.	CASTHARGEQFF	TGTGCCAGCACCCACGCCCGGGGTGAGCAGTTCTTC
TRBV14	TRBD1	TRBJ2-3	once	CASSGSPGTGHADTQYF	TGTGCCAGCAGCGGCTCGCCCGGGACAGGGCACGCAGATACGCAGTATTTT
TRBV20-1	.	TRBJ2-7	many	CSAPGDYEQYF	TGCAGTGCCCCAGGGGACTACGAGCAGTACTTC
TRBV7-6	TRBD2	TRBJ2-1	many	CASSYWAGGSYNEQFF	TGTGCCAGCAGCTATTGGGCGGGAGGTTCCTACAATGAGCAGTTCTTC
TRBV18	.	TRBJ2-2	many	CASSNTGELFF	TGTGCCAGCTCTAACACCGGGGAGCTGTTTTTT
TRBV27	.	TRBJ2-2	many	CASSFRTRRGTGELFF	TGTGCCAGCAGTTTCCGGACACGACGCGGCACCGGGGAGCTGTTTTTT
TRBV28	.	TRBJ2-3	many	CASSFPGVPDTQYF	TGTGCCAGCAGTTTTCCGGGAGTTCCAGATACGCAGTATTTT
TRBV28	TRBD1	TRBJ2-6	many	CASSSPTGGFSGANVLTF	TGTGCCAGCAGTTCTCCGACAGGGGGGTTCTCTGGGGCCAACGTCCTGACTTTC
TRBV28	TRBD1	TRBJ1-5	many	CASSLATTGDGNQPQHF	TGTGCCAGCAGTTTGGCGACGACAGGGGATGGCAATCAGCCCCAGCATTTT
TRBV15	.	TRBJ1-4	few	CATSSLGARGNEKLFF	TGTGCCACCAGCAGTCTGGGGGCCCGGGGTAATGAAAAACTGTTTTTT
TRBV30	.	TRBJ2-7	few	CAWRGDTACEQYF	TGTGCCTGGAGGGGGGACACTGCCTGCGAGCAGTACTTC
TRBV15	.	TRBJ1-5	few	CATSRDRGGGSNQPQHF	TGTGCCACCAGCAGAGATAGGGGCGGGGGTAGCAATCAGCCCCAGCATTTT
TRBV4-2	.	TRBJ1-1	many	CASSQEGGGGTEAFF	TGTGCCAGCAGCCAAGAGGGGGGCGGTGGCACTGAAGCTTTCTTT
TRBV9	TRBD1	TRBJ2-7	.	CASSPSRTGDHEQYF	TGTGCCAGCAGCCCCTCCCGGACAGGGGATCACGAGCAGTACTTC
TRBV9	.	TRBJ1-3	.	CASSVGLGAGNTIYF	TGTGCCAGCAGCGTAGGCCTTGGGGCTGGAAACACCATATATTTT
TRBV3-1	.	TRBJ2-7	many	CASSHTMTSRLLEQYF	TGTGCCAGCAGCCATACCATGACTAGTCGGTTGCTCGAGCAGTACTTC
TRBV5-1	.	TRBJ2-2	.	CASTTSGTYTGELFF	TGCGCCAGCACCACGTCAGGGACCTACACCGGGGAGCTGTTTTTT
TRBV20-1	.	TRBJ2-3	many	CSASGQGGITDTQYF	TGCAGTGCTTCTGGACAGGGAGGGATCACAGATACGCAGTATTTT
TRBV2	TRBD2	TRBJ2-1	many	CASRYSGTSRHNEQFF	TGTGCCAGCAGGTACTCCGGGACTAGTAGGCACAATGAGCAGTTCTTC
TRBV5-1	.	TRBJ2-1	.	CASSMPGLNNEQFF	TGCGCCAGCAGCATGCCGGGACTCAACAATGAGCAGTTCTTC
TRBV6-1	.	TRBJ2-2	many	CASSEDATGELFF	TGTGCCAGCAGTGAAGACGCGACCGGGGAGCTGTTTTTT
TRBV9	TRBD1	TRBJ2-5	many	CASSPTGGLETQYF	TGTGCCAGCAGCCCTACAGGGGGCTTGGAGACCCAGTACTTC
TRBV28	TRBD2	TRBJ2-1	many	CASSLASGGEVGEQFF	TGTGCCAGCAGTTTGGCTAGCGGGGGGGAGGTAGGGGAGCAGTTCTTC
TRBV9	.	TRBJ2-7	many	CASSVDGHTYEQYF	TGTGCCAGCAGCGTAGACGGACACACTTACGAGCAGTACTTC
TRBV6-1	TRBD1	TRBJ2-7	many	CASSATDRLPYEQYF	TGTGCCAGCAGTGCCACGGACAGGTTGCCCTACGAGCAGTACTTC
TRBV6-1	.	TRBJ1-2	many	CASSEWEGAGGYTF	TGTGCCAGCAGTGAATGGGAAGGGGCCGGGGGCTACACCTTC
TRBV7-9	TRBD2	TRBJ2-1	.	CASSQLATYNEQFF	TGTGCCAGCAGCCAACTAGCGACCTACAATGAGCAGTTCTTC
TRBV11-1	.	TRBJ2-1	.	CASSFSGLESVF	TGTGCCAGCAGCTTTTCCGGGTTGGAGTCGGTCTTC
TRBV6-1	.	TRBJ2-1	few	CASITRAGIPSSYNEQFF	TGTGCCAGCATTACTAGGGCGGGGATTCCCAGCTCCTACAATGAGCAGTTCTTC
TRBV2	TRBD2	TRBJ2-1	.	CASSEDALAGGGNEQFF	TGTGCCAGCAGTGAAGATGCCCTAGCGGGAGGTGGCAATGAGCAGTTCTTC
TRBV10-1	.	TRBJ2-1	.	CASSDSRSNEQFF	TGCGCCAGCAGTGATTCCAGGTCAAATGAGCAGTTCTTC
TRBV20-1	.	TRBJ2-7	many	CSARGGDWGEQYF	TGCAGTGCTAGAGGTGGGGACTGGGGCGAGCAGTACTTC
TRBV4-1	TRBD2	TRBJ2-3	few	CASRGLAGAYTDTQYF	TGCGCCAGCAGGGGCCTAGCGGGGGCCTACACAGATACGCAGTATTTT
TRBV12-3/TRBV12-4	.	TRBJ2-2	few	CASSPGLFTGEPFF	TGTGCCAGCAGCCCAGGACTATTCACCGGGGAGCCGTTTTTT
TRBV18	.	TRBJ1-1	many	CASSPSRPITEAFF	TGTGCCAGCTCACCGAGTCGCCCGATCACTGAAGCTTTCTTT
TRBV29-1	.	TRBJ1-1	many	CSVEGPVAEAFF	TGCAGCGTTGAAGGACCCGTAGCTGAAGCTTTCTTT